The clone carrying this T cell receptor beta chain has just a few counts. No antigen is known for it. This record comes from a study of beta chain features in type 1 diabetes. Study-wide results and caveats: Moderately but significantly shorter TCRB CDR3s were found in Type 1 diabetes patients in all four CD4+ subsets.

V was clipped by 2 bases and J by 2 bases, with 12 bases between them. CDR3 size: 14 residues. CDR1 is GTSNPN and CDR2 is SVGIG in the germline V gene (reference sequence). Of the isolated RNA, all was reverse transcribed, and so the sequenced material was expressed TCRB transcripts. Sequenced by immunoSEQ multiplex PCR; TCRdb stores in-frame clones only, minus some. The data hold some 700,000 clones, with about an eighth observed a single time. Material: naive CD4+ T cells from blood. The rearrangement joins TRBV30 to TRBJ1-2, with D maybe TRBD1 (5 bases). This clonotype was sampled from a man between 18 and 29 years old with type 1 diabetes. As DNA, the CDR3 is TGTGCCTGGAGTAGGGCAGGGCCAAACTATGGCTACACCTTC. Translated, it gives CAWSRAGPNYGYTF.